Below are 19 T cell receptor beta chains sequenced from a single sample in a study of blood T cell repertoires in COVID-19 (dated by TCRdb to the early 2020s). Libraries were made using the immunoSEQ multiplex PCR assay. TCRdb holds this immuneACCESS table with in-frame rearrangements only. Some clones are missing; in checked studies, unresolved V genes explain under half, and the rest has no known cause. The sample profile shows about 520,000 clones; approximately 83% of them were found once. The ten largest clones represent 3% to 4% of the sample. Sequencing was performed on peripheral blood. These receptors were taken from a human donor in a cohort sampled during active COVID-19.

The CDR3 DNA is TGTGCCAGCAGTGGGACTAGCGGATACTACGAGCAGTACTTC. Residues: CASSGTSGYYEQYF. The chain combines TRBV2 with TRBJ2-7; the match to TRBD2 covers 10 bases. Germline CDR1 is SNHLY and CDR2 is FYNNEI. The junction had 3 bases not matched to a gene; V was cut back by 4 bases and J by 3 bases. The CDR3 has 14 residues.

This clone was seen a handful of times. J is TRBJ1-4 and V is TRBV4-2, with TRBD1 as a possible D gene (6 bases). Deletions cut 7 bases from V and 8 bases from J, with 29 bases between. In germline, CDR1 is LGHNA, CDR2 YNFKEQ. The length of the CDR3 is 18 residues. CDR3 nucleotides: TGTGCCAGCAATCAAGAAGGAGCCGGGGGCGGGAGCCAGGAAAAACTGTTTTTT. Protein: CASNQEGAGGGSQEKLFF.

The chain joins TRBV4-1 to TRBJ2-7; 9 bases match TRBD2. The ends lost 3 bases at V and 2 bases at J; junction bases unmatched: 5. This CDR3 contains 15 residues. Germline CDR1 and CDR2: MGHRA and YSYEKL. CDR3 protein: CASSHYSGSTYEQYF. The CDR3 DNA reads as TGCGCCAGCAGCCATTATAGCGGGAGTACCTACGAGCAGTACTTC.

The chain combines TRBV9 with TRBJ1-2; D gene ambiguous. The CDR3 consists of 16 residues. Trimming took off 1 base at V and 5 bases at J, with 18 bases between the two ends. The germline CDR1 and CDR2 sequences are SGDLS and YYNGEE. The CDR3 sequence is CASSVRGSLVGYGYTF. CDR3 nucleotide sequence: TGTGCCAGCAGCGTACGAGGTAGTCTGGTTGGGTATGGCTACACCTTC.

This sequence joins TRBV7-2 and TRBJ1-3, with D tentatively TRBD1 (6 bases). The CDR3 consists of 17 residues. With 1 base removed from V and 1 base from J, the gap between germline ends came to 14 bases. Germline V CDR1 and CDR2: SGHTA, FQGNSA. The CDR3 is CASSLVVVRGSGNTIYF. DNA for the CDR3: TGTGCCAGCAGCTTAGTGGTTGTCAGGGGTTCTGGAAACACCATATATTTT.

In this sample, this clone turned up a few times. The J gene is TRBJ2-1, the V gene TRBV19; 12 nucleotides line up with TRBD2. Trimming took 1 base from V and 8 from J; bases not matched to a gene: 12. Per the germline V gene, CDR1 is LNHDA and CDR2 is SQIVND (reference sequence). This CDR3 comprises 18 residues. The CDR3 reads CASSIGFLAGGPFHEQFF. For the CDR3, the DNA is TGTGCCAGTAGTATAGGATTTCTAGCGGGAGGGCCGTTCCATGAGCAGTTCTTC.

The V and J genes are TRBV11-3 and TRBJ2-5, with 15 bases matching TRBD2. This CDR3 is built from 17 residues. The V segment lost 4 bases and the J segment 0 bases; nucleotides outside the gene matches: 3. Germline-derived CDR1 and CDR2 are SGHNT and YENEEA. The CDR3 DNA follows: TGTGCCAGCAGCTCGGGACTAGCGGGAGGTGACCAAGAGACCCAGTACTTC. It specifies CASSSGLAGGDQETQYF. The full variable domain, with the rest looked up from reference TRBV11-3 and TRBJ2-5, is EAGVVQSPRYKIIEKKQPVAFWCNPISGHNTLYWYLQNLGQGPELLIRYENEEAVDDSQLPKDRFSAERLKGVDSTLKIQPAELGDSAVYLCASSSGLAGGDQETQYFGPGTRLLVL.

As to this clone: One end of the junction does not line up with germline, which may come from a read error. The genes are TRBV7-7 and TRBJ1-3; D remains unclear. The CDR3 covers 15 residues. CDR1 is SSHAT and CDR2 is FNYEAQ in the germline V gene (reference sequence). DNA of the CDR3: TGTGCTAGCAGCTCCGCACCTGGAGGTGGAAACACCATATATTTT. Its protein is CASSSAPGGGNTIYF.

The chain uses TRBV19 and TRBJ2-3, with D possibly being TRBD2 (5 bases). CDR3 length: 16 residues. Germline V gene data show CDR1 as LNHDA and CDR2 as SQIVND (reference sequence). V gave up 7 bases and J gave up 1 base, with 18 bases separating them. The CDR3 bases are TGTGCCAGTACCCCGATGGCGGGTCTCGGCACAGATACGCAGTATTTT. This encodes CASTPMAGLGTDTQYF.

The chain employs TRBV5-5 and TRBJ1-3; D is unresolved. From germline, CDR1 is SGHKS and CDR2 YYEKEE (reference sequence). V dropped 2 bases and J dropped 0 bases, with 9 bases sitting between them. The CDR3 is 15 amino acids. The CDR3 sequence: CASSFEGLSGNTIYF. The DNA of the CDR3 is TGTGCCAGCAGCTTTGAGGGCCTCTCTGGAAACACCATATATTTT.

The rearrangement links TRBV5-1 to TRBJ2-7, with 8 bases lining up with TRBD1. V trimming: 3 bases; J trimming: 2 bases; junction bases outside the gene matches: 7. From germline, CDR1 is SGHRS and CDR2 YFSETQ. The CDR3 is 15 residues long. CDR3 amino acids: CASSSGTGRTYEQYF. The CDR3 coding sequence is TGCGCCAGCAGCTCAGGGACAGGCCGAACCTACGAGCAGTACTTC.

This clone was detected once. The chain couples TRBV9 to TRBJ2-7; 9 bases match TRBD1. Trimming at V came to 2 bases and at J to 3 bases, leaving 9 bases not matched to a gene. Germline lookup yields CDR1 SGDLS and CDR2 YYNGEE. The CDR3 runs to 16 residues. CDR3 bases: TGTGCCAGCAGCGTTGATAACGGACAGGGGTTCTACGAGCAGTACTTC. It translates to CASSVDNGQGFYEQYF. The full variable domain, with the rest looked up from reference TRBV9 and TRBJ2-7, is DSGVTQTPKHLITATGQRVTLRCSPRSGDLSVYWYQQSLDQGLQFLIQYYNGEERAKGNILERFSAQQFPDLHSELNLSSLELGDSALYFCASSVDNGQGFYEQYFGPGTRLTVT.

The chain combines TRBV5-6 with TRBJ2-3; D call uncertain. The CDR3 covers 13 residues. With 4 bases removed from V and 0 bases from J, the gap between germline ends came to 6 bases. Germline V gene lookup returns CDR1 SGHDT and CDR2 YYEEEE. In DNA form, the CDR3 reads TGTGCCAGCAGCCTAACTAGCACAGATACGCAGTATTTT. Its protein is CASSLTSTDTQYF.

This chain uses TRBV19 with TRBJ1-5, with TRBD1 matching 7 bases. The CDR3 is made up of 14 amino acids. CDR1 is LNHDA, CDR2 SQIVND, per germline (reference sequence). The V segment lost 4 bases and the J segment 4 bases; nucleotides outside the gene matches: 4. The CDR3 DNA reads TGTGCCAGTAGTAACCCGACAGGGAATCAGCCCCAGCATTTT. Its protein product is CASSNPTGNQPQHF.

The V gene is TRBV11-2, the J gene TRBJ2-6; D may be TRBD2 (5 bases). V was shortened by 1 base and J by 3 bases, with 7 bases between the two germline ends. CDR1 is SGHAT, CDR2 FQNNGV, per germline. This CDR3 contains 15 residues. The CDR3 protein is CASSLAGVGANVLTF. The CDR3 DNA follows: TGTGCCAGCAGCTTAGCCGGGGTTGGGGCCAACGTCCTGACTTTC.

V usage is TRBV5-6 and J usage is TRBJ1-5; D unclear. This CDR3 has 17 residues. Germline V lookup: CDR1 SGHDT, CDR2 YYEEEE. Trimming took off 2 bases at V and 4 bases at J, with 19 bases between the two ends. CDR3 loop: CASSFRRGLGTNQPQHF. In DNA, the CDR3 is TGTGCCAGCAGCTTCCGACGGGGTTTGGGAACGAATCAGCCCCAGCATTTT.

The chain recombines TRBV5-4 with TRBJ2-1; 8 positions agree with TRBD2. V gave up 4 bases and J gave up 6 bases; unmatched junction bases: 9. CDR3 size: 15 residues. Germline V CDR1 and CDR2: SGHNT, YYREEE (reference sequence). The CDR3 spells CASSPTSVLSNEQFF. The CDR3 DNA is TGTGCCAGCAGCCCGACTAGCGTGTTATCCAATGAGCAGTTCTTC. Full variable domain (outside the CDR3, taken from reference TRBV5-4 and TRBJ2-1): ETGVTQSPTHLIKTRGQQVTLRCSSQSGHNTVSWYQQALGQGPQFIFQYYREEENGRGNFPPRFSGLQFPNYSSELNVNALELDDSALYLCASSPTSVLSNEQFFGPGTRLTVL.

This clone came up once. CDR3 sequence reads: CASGLFGIYGNTIYF. CDR3 bases: TGTGCTAGTGGTTTGTTTGGCATTTATGGAAACACCATATATTTT. The chain uses TRBV12-5 and TRBJ1-3; D ambiguous. The V end lost 2 bases, the J end lost 3 bases, and 11 bases lay between the germline ends. The CDR3 length is 15 residues. Looked up from germline, CDR1 is LGHNT and CDR2 is FRNRAP. The full variable domain, with the rest looked up from reference TRBV12-5 and TRBJ1-3, is DARVTQTPRHKVTEMGQEVTMRCQPILGHNTVFWYRQTMMQGLELLAYFRNRAPLDDSGMPKDRFSAEMPDATLATLKIQPSEPRDSAVYFCASGLFGIYGNTIYFGEGSWLTVV.

J is TRBJ2-1 and V is TRBV5-1, with 13 nucleotides matching TRBD2. With V trimmed by 4 bases and J by 7 bases, 11 bases remained unmatched. The germline V gene encodes CDR1 SGHRS and CDR2 YFSETQ. The CDR3 sequence is 17 residues long. CDR3 DNA: TGCGCCAGCAGCCCCCAGTTGGGGACTAGCGGGATGAATGAGCAGTTCTTC. This encodes CASSPQLGTSGMNEQFF. Full variable domain (missing parts from reference TRBV5-1 and TRBJ2-1): KAGVTQTPRYLIKTRGQQVTLSCSPISGHRSVSWYQQTPGQGLQFLFEYFSETQRNKGNFPGRFSGRQFSNSRSEMNVSTLELGDSALYLCASSPQLGTSGMNEQFFGPGTRLTVL.